This T cell receptor (beta chain) was observed in a study of T cells in Graves' hyperthyroidism and ophthalmopathy. Diagnosing involved the use of clinical symptoms, serum thyroxine and TRAb, thyroid ultrasound and orbital computed tomography. Approximately 9.3 ml of fresh peripheral blood supplied the PBMCs. The CDR3 consists of 16 residues. Germline CDR1 is MNHEY and CDR2 is SMNVEV (reference sequence). V lost 6 bases to trimming and J lost 0 bases; unmatched junction nucleotides: 7. The TCR beta CDR3 regions underwent amplification using RNA transcripts as the source. HTBI primers were employed in a first-round RT-PCR of the TCR CDR3. TCRdb itself ran the multiplex PCR reads through MiXCR, one entry per CDR3 protein. The data contain hundreds of thousands of distinct CDR3 sequences, less than 25% of them seen just once; the ten biggest clones take up 30% to 40%. Study-level points and caveats: Among clonotypes expanded in thyroid above 0.001, most were also found in blood. Ophthalmopathy could be told apart from stable hyperthyroidism with a 13 V-J model.

This clonotype was seen a handful of times. Its antigen remains unidentified. The chain joins TRBV27 to TRBJ2-2; 7 nucleotides align to TRBD1. Sequenced material: blood. The receptor was derived from a man younger than 40 with Graves' ophthalmopathy. The CDR3 DNA sequence: TGTGCCAGCAGCCCGACCGGGACAGCGAACACCGGGGAGCTGTTTTTT. Protein: CASSPTGTANTGELFF.